A single sample gave rise to the 18 T cell receptor beta chains below, sequenced in a study of cytomegalovirus exposure and HLA in healthy donors. TCRdb's copy holds only in-frame clones and misses some; the assay was immunoSEQ multiplex PCR. The data hold about 120,000 clones, with roughly 86% observed a single time. The sequenced sample consisted of PBMCs. These receptors were collected from a man younger than 30 in good health and CMV-seronegative.

V usage is TRBV5-8 and J usage is TRBJ1-1, with TRBD1 as a possible D gene (5 bases). The V end lost 0 bases, the J end lost 1 base, and 10 bases lay between the germline ends. This CDR3 is built from 15 residues. Germline values: CDR1 SGHTS, CDR2 YDEGEE. The CDR3 spells CASSLVPGQNTEAFF. In DNA, the CDR3 is TGTGCCAGCAGCTTGGTTCCCGGACAGAACACTGAAGCTTTCTTT.

V is TRBV7-6 and J is TRBJ2-7; 8 nucleotides line up with TRBD1. The V gene end was trimmed by 0 bases and the J gene end by 7 bases; junction bases not matched to a gene: 14. Germline-derived CDR1 and CDR2 are SGHVS and FNYEAQ. The CDR3 spans 17 residues. CDR3 sequence: CASSLARTGQGTWEQYF. In DNA, the CDR3 is TGTGCCAGCAGCTTAGCGCGGACTGGACAGGGCACATGGGAGCAGTACTTC. The whole variable domain, remainder taken from reference TRBV7-6 and TRBJ2-7, is GAGVSQSPRYKVTKRGQDVALRCDPISGHVSLYWYRQALGQGPEFLTYFNYEAQQDKSGLPNDRFSAERPEGSISTLTIQRTEQRDSAMYRCASSLARTGQGTWEQYFGPGTRLTVT.

The chain couples TRBV12-5 to TRBJ1-1, with D maybe TRBD1 (6 bases). V dropped 0 bases and J dropped 6 bases, with 11 bases sitting between them. The CDR3 is 14 residues long. Germline V gene data show CDR1 as LGHNT and CDR2 as FRNRAP. In nucleotides, the CDR3 is TGTGCTAGTGGTTTGGTACAGGGTTGGTCTGAAGCTTTCTTT. Its translation: CASGLVQGWSEAFF.

The V and J genes are TRBV15 and TRBJ1-4, with no clear D. The germline V and J ends were trimmed by 1 base and 8 bases, with 11 bases remaining between them. CDR3 length equals 14 residues. Germline values: CDR1 LNHNV, CDR2 YYDKDF (reference sequence). The CDR3 here is CATSRAGVGEKLFF. The CDR3 region has the DNA TGTGCCACCAGCAGAGCCGGGGTGGGAGAAAAACTGTTTTTT.

This clone was observed a single time. The rearrangement joins TRBV7-2 to TRBJ2-3, with D perhaps TRBD2 (6 bases). This CDR3 comprises 14 residues. Trimming stripped 6 bases from V and 2 bases from J, with 12 bases between. Germline V gene lookup returns CDR1 SGHTA and CDR2 FQGNSA. The CDR3 bases are TGTGCCAGCAGGCCCGGGGGAGCCACAGATACGCAGTATTTT. Translating gives CASRPGGATDTQYF. Using reference TRBV7-2 and TRBJ2-3 for the parts outside the CDR3, the full variable domain is GAGVSQSPSNKVTEKGKDVELRCDPISGHTALYWYRQSLGQGLEFLIYFQGNSAPDKSGLPSDRFSAERTGGSVSTLTIQRTQQEDSAVYLCASRPGGATDTQYFGPGTRLTVL.

V gene TRBV4-1 combines with J gene TRBJ1-3; 7 positions agree with TRBD1. The ends lost 5 bases at V and 3 bases at J; junction bases unmatched: 4. The CDR3 spans 14 residues. Germline V gives CDR1 MGHRA, CDR2 YSYEKL. The CDR3 DNA follows: TGCGCCAGCAGCGACGACAGGGTTGGAAACACCATATATTTT. Its translation is CASSDDRVGNTIYF.

The gene calls are TRBV10-3 and TRBJ2-7, with 11 bases lining up with TRBD1. Per germline, CDR1 ENHRY and CDR2 SYGVKD. The CDR3 has 14 amino acids. Unmatched junction bases numbered 6, after V lost 7 bases and J lost 4 bases. In DNA form, the CDR3 reads TGTGCCATCAAGGGGACAGGGGGATCGTACGAGCAGTACTTC. Protein sequence: CAIKGTGGSYEQYF.

This sequence joins TRBV14 and TRBJ2-3, with 8 bases aligning to TRBD2. CDR3 size: 14 residues. The germline gives CDR1 SGHDN, CDR2 FVKESK. The V and J ends lost 2 bases and 13 bases, in that order; junction bases with no gene match: 11. Here the CDR3 reads CASSQHHGGAPKYF. Here the CDR3 DNA reads TGTGCCAGCAGCCAACATCACGGGGGGGCCCCAAAGTATTTT.

V is TRBV6-4 and J is TRBJ1-1; no definite D call. The CDR3 is made up of 13 amino acids. Germline V gene data show CDR1 as MRHNA and CDR2 as SNTAGT. The V end was cut by 2 bases, the J end by 0 bases, with 4 bases between. CDR3: CASSDTLNTEAFF. CDR3 nucleotide sequence: TGTGCCAGCAGTGACACACTGAACACTGAAGCTTTCTTT.

The V gene is TRBV9, the J gene TRBJ2-2, with TRBD1 matching 7 bases. There are 16 residues in the CDR3. Trimming cost V 0 bases and J 3 bases; bases outside gene matches: 5. Germline loops: CDR1 SGDLS, CDR2 YYNGEE. The CDR3 DNA follows: TGTGCCAGCAGCGTAGATGGGACAGTTTACACCGGGGAGCTGTTTTTT. This translates into CASSVDGTVYTGELFF.

For this clone: Other DNA sequences in this specimen translate into the identical CDR3. This chain connects TRBV19 to TRBJ2-2; 8 bases map to TRBD2. This CDR3 has 15 amino acids. The germline CDR1 and CDR2 sequences are LNHDA and SQIVND (reference sequence). The junction had 7 bases not matched to a gene; V was cut back by 5 bases and J by 5 bases. The CDR3 DNA sequence: TGTGCCAGTAGTCCCAGGACTAGCCCTACCGGGGAGCTGTTTTTT. The encoded protein is CASSPRTSPTGELFF.

The rearrangement uses TRBV7-8 and TRBJ2-7; D is perhaps TRBD2 (6 bases). The CDR3 has 15 residues. The V gene lost 2 bases and the J gene lost 3 bases, with 14 bases spanning the gap. CDR1 and CDR2 from the germline V gene are SGHVS and FQNEAQ. DNA for the CDR3: TGTGCCAGCAGCTTAAGGAGGGGTACCGGCTACGAGCAGTACTTC. As protein: CASSLRRGTGYEQYF.

The chain is built from TRBV6-1 and TRBJ2-7; D may be TRBD1 (5 bases). Germline V gives CDR1 MNHNS, CDR2 SASEGT. CDR3 length equals 13 residues. Trimming stripped 2 bases from V and 7 bases from J, with 12 bases between. CDR3 DNA sequence: TGTGCCAGCAGTGAAAGGGGCCCTCGAGAGCAGTACTTC. Residues: CASSERGPREQYF.

J is TRBJ1-2 and V is TRBV14; 8 nucleotides agree with TRBD1. The V gene end was trimmed by 5 bases and the J gene end by 1 base; junction bases not matched to a gene: 6. CDR3 length: 15 residues. Germline V CDR1 and CDR2: SGHDN, FVKESK. For the CDR3, the DNA is TGTGCCAGCAGCACCTGGACAGGGCATAACTATGGCTACACCTTC. Its protein is CASSTWTGHNYGYTF.

The chain joins TRBV6-1 to TRBJ2-1, with D perhaps TRBD1 (6 bases). Per germline, CDR1 MNHNS and CDR2 SASEGT. The CDR3 runs to 12 residues. V lost 8 bases and J lost 8, with 13 bases in between. The chain's CDR3 is CASLQGYDEQFF. The CDR3 DNA reads TGTGCCAGCTTACAGGGTTACGATGAGCAGTTCTTC.

Notes on this clone: Germline and junction disagree at one end, which may indicate a read error. This chain links TRBV6-5 with TRBJ2-3; a possible D gene is TRBD2 (6 bases). Germline-derived CDR1 and CDR2 are MNHEY and SVGAGI. The CDR3 totals 13 residues. The CDR3 coding sequence is TGTGCCAGCAGGGCCTCGGGAACAGCGGGCGGATTTTTT. Translation: CASRASGTAGGFF.

The rearrangement uses TRBV5-5 and TRBJ2-7, with 11 bases lining up with TRBD1. Germline loops: CDR1 SGHKS, CDR2 YYEKEE (reference sequence). The CDR3 spans 16 residues. Trimming removed 4 bases from V and 4 bases from J; junction bases left unmatched: 10. CDR3 nucleotides: TGTGCCAGCAGCCTCCGCGGACAGGGGGCGCAATACGAGCAGTACTTC. This encodes CASSLRGQGAQYEQYF.

This clone came up once. The V and J genes are TRBV5-1 and TRBJ2-2; 11 nucleotides match TRBD2. CDR3 length: 17 amino acids. Germline V CDR1 and CDR2: SGHRS, YFSETQ. Trimming removed 4 bases from V and 7 bases from J; junction bases left unmatched: 12. CDR3 region: CASSLTSGANGVGELFF. The CDR3 nucleotides read TGCGCCAGCAGCCTGACTAGCGGGGCTAATGGGGTCGGGGAGCTGTTTTTT.